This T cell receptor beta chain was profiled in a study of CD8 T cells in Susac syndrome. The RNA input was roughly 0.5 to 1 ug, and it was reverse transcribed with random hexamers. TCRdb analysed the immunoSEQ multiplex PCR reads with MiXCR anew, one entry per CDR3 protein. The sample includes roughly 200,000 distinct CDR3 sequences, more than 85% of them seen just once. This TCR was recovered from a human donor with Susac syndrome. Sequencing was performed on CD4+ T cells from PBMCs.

The CDR3 DNA follows: TGTGCCAGCAGCCTTGACGGGAGGGCCAGGAACGAGCAGTACTTC. It yields the protein CASSLDGRARNEQYF. This chain uses TRBV14 with TRBJ2-7; TRBD2 aligns across 8 bases. V shed 4 bases and J 5 bases; nucleotides not matched to a gene: 10. CDR3 length equals 15 residues. The germline V gene has CDR1 SGHDN and CDR2 FVKESK.